These 17 T cell receptor beta chains were sequenced from one sample in a study of ipilimumab plus nivolumab after autologous stem cell transplantation. Produced via immunoSEQ multiplex PCR; TCRdb's table is partial and in-frame only. The table shows tens of thousands of clones, with approximately 92% occurring only once. The sample was PBMCs, taken in a trial of ipilimumab plus nivolumab as post-transplant consolidation. Receptors originate from a male donor with multiple myeloma.

The V and J genes are TRBV6-1 and TRBJ2-3; D is unclear. Per germline, CDR1 MNHNS and CDR2 SASEGT. V dropped 7 bases and J dropped 5 bases, with 16 bases sitting between them. CDR3 length: 14 amino acids. The CDR3 coding sequence is TGTGCCAGCATGATGAGGAATTTATTAGATACGCAGTATTTT. It translates to CASMMRNLLDTQYF.

The gene calls are TRBV7-9 and TRBJ2-1; the match to TRBD2 covers 10 bases. The CDR3 is 18 residues long. J lost 1 base, V lost 1 base, and 7 bases had no gene match. Germline CDR1 and CDR2: SEHNR and FQNEAQ (reference sequence). The CDR3 DNA reads as TGTGCCAGCAGCTTAGATCGGGTAGCGGGGGGTTCCTACAATGAGCAGTTCTTC. This translates into CASSLDRVAGGSYNEQFF.

The chain uses TRBV2 and TRBJ2-2; TRBD1 agrees at 7 bases. V dropped 7 bases and J dropped 8; count of bases not matched to a gene: 10. This CDR3 is built from 14 residues. The germline V gene encodes CDR1 SNHLY and CDR2 FYNNEI. This CDR3 reads CASIQGSPIGELFF. In DNA form, the CDR3 reads TGTGCCAGCATACAGGGGTCACCTATAGGGGAGCTGTTTTTT. Variable domain in full (rest from reference TRBV2 and TRBJ2-2): EPEVTQTPSHQVTQMGQEVILRCVPISNHLYFYWYRQILGQKVEFLVSFYNNEISEKSEIFDDQFSVERPDGSNFTLKIRSTKLEDSAMYFCASIQGSPIGELFFGEGSRLTVL.

This clone showed up just once. The J gene is TRBJ1-2, the V gene TRBV7-2, with no clear D. The CDR3 sequence is 15 residues long. Trimming left V 2 bases short and J 3 bases short, with 13 bases between. Germline lookup yields CDR1 SGHTA and CDR2 FQGNSA. In DNA, the CDR3 is TGTGCCAGCAGCTTAAGGAGGGCTTTTGACTATGGCTACACCTTC. Protein: CASSLRRAFDYGYTF.

The chain carries TRBV6-5 and TRBJ1-4; TRBD1 might be the D (5 bases). Germline V gives CDR1 MNHEY, CDR2 SVGAGI. CDR3 length: 15 amino acids. With 5 bases removed from V and 8 bases from J, the gap between germline ends came to 18 bases. DNA of the CDR3: TGTGCCAGCAGTCCCGGGACGCCCGGGAAGGAAAAACTGTTTTTT. Amino acids: CASSPGTPGKEKLFF.

The DNA for the CDR3 is TGTGCCAGCACACATGGGTTAGCCAAAAACATTCAGTACTTC. Translation: CASTHGLAKNIQYF. The chain carries TRBV6-1 and TRBJ2-4; D not certain. V was shortened by 7 bases and J by 0 bases, with 10 bases between the two germline ends. The CDR3 runs 14 residues. Germline CDR1 and CDR2: MNHNS and SASEGT.

The genes are TRBV5-4 and TRBJ2-7, with a possible D match to TRBD1 (5 bases). This CDR3 has 15 amino acids. CDR1 is SGHNT and CDR2 is YYREEE in the germline V gene (reference sequence). Trimming left V 0 bases short and J 3 bases short, with 13 bases between. As DNA, the CDR3 is TGTGCCAGCAGCTTGGAATCACAGGAAATCTACGAGCAGTACTTC. This codes for CASSLESQEIYEQYF.

V usage is TRBV5-5 and J usage is TRBJ2-7; TRBD1 aligns across 7 bases. CDR3 size: 14 residues. V lost 4 bases to trimming and J lost 5 bases; unmatched junction nucleotides: 9. The germline V gene has CDR1 SGHKS and CDR2 YYEKEE (reference sequence). Here the CDR3 reads CASSTLTGNHEQYF. In DNA form, the CDR3 reads TGTGCCAGCAGCACTCTGACAGGGAACCACGAGCAGTACTTC.

The V and J genes are TRBV18 and TRBJ2-2, with D hard to call. The CDR3 loop spans 16 amino acids. V was trimmed by 0 bases and J by 6 bases, leaving 14 bases between them. CDR1 is KGHSH, CDR2 LQKENI, per germline. CDR3 loop: CASSPPGTVWPGELFF. In nucleotides, the CDR3 is TGTGCCAGCTCACCACCAGGAACCGTCTGGCCCGGGGAGCTGTTTTTT.

CDR3 bases: TGTGCCAGTAGTACCCGCCAGACTAACTATGGCTACACCTTC. It encodes CASSTRQTNYGYTF. The chain joins TRBV19 to TRBJ1-2; D gene unclear. V was pared by 4 bases and J by 0 bases, with 9 bases between. Germline assignment: CDR1 LNHDA and CDR2 SQIVND (reference sequence). CDR3 size: 14 residues.

V is TRBV28 and J is TRBJ2-7, with a tentative D call TRBD2 (6 bases). The V end was cut by 9 bases, the J end by 3 bases, with 18 bases between. The CDR3 extends over 14 amino acids. CDR1 and CDR2 from the germline V gene are MDHEN and SYDVKM. The DNA of the CDR3 is TGTGCCAGTCGGCGGCCGGGACTGATCTACGAGCAGTACTTC. Translation gives CASRRPGLIYEQYF.

V usage is TRBV5-1 and J usage is TRBJ1-6, with D perhaps matching TRBD1 (6 bases). The germline V gene has CDR1 SGHRS and CDR2 YFSETQ. CDR3 length: 15 amino acids. V lost 3 bases and J lost 7, with 14 bases in between. Written as DNA, the CDR3 is TGCGCCAGCAGCTGGAGGGGGGGGGAGAATTCACCCCTCCACTTT. Its translation is CASSWRGGENSPLHF.

The rearrangement uses TRBV5-1 and TRBJ1-1; D perhaps matches TRBD1 (5 bases). Germline values: CDR1 SGHRS, CDR2 YFSETQ. CDR3 length equals 16 residues. Deletions cut 3 bases from V and 1 base from J, with 16 bases between. This chain's CDR3 is CASSSNPGAENTEAFF. In DNA form, the CDR3 reads TGCGCCAGCAGCTCTAACCCCGGGGCGGAGAACACTGAAGCTTTCTTT.

The chain has TRBV7-2 and TRBJ2-7; D possibly corresponds to TRBD2 (6 bases). The germline gives CDR1 SGHTA, CDR2 FQGNSA. The CDR3 loop spans 14 amino acids. The germline V and J ends were trimmed by 5 bases and 2 bases, with 13 bases remaining between them. The CDR3 coding sequence is TGTGCCAGCAGCGCGGGACCGAGGACCTACGAGCAGTACTTC. Protein product: CASSAGPRTYEQYF.

The V call is TRBV5-5, the J call TRBJ1-1; D call uncertain. V lost 0 bases and J 8 bases, leaving 14 bases between the germline ends. The germline CDR1 and CDR2 sequences are SGHKS and YYEKEE (reference sequence). The CDR3 is made up of 14 amino acids. The CDR3 here is CASSLARMGVEAFF. The CDR3 region has the DNA TGTGCCAGCAGCTTGGCCAGGATGGGAGTAGAAGCTTTCTTT.

The genes are TRBV6-4 and TRBJ2-7; possibly TRBD1 for D (6 bases). The CDR3 runs 12 residues. The V and J ends lost 10 bases and 3 bases respectively, with 13 bases between them. Germline V gives CDR1 MRHNA, CDR2 SNTAGT. The CDR3: CANPGQNYEQYF. CDR3 DNA sequence: TGTGCCAATCCGGGACAAAACTACGAGCAGTACTTC.

The sample holds one count of this clone. The gene calls are TRBV15 and TRBJ1-2; TRBD1 matches at 10 bases. CDR1 LNHNV and CDR2 YYDKDF come from the germline V gene (reference sequence). J gave up 8 bases and V 1 base, and 7 bases lay outside the gene matches. The CDR3 covers 15 residues. CDR3 coding DNA: TGTGCCACCAGCAGAGTCCGACAGGGGGCGGTGGGCTACACCTTC. Protein: CATSRVRQGAVGYTF.